The clone carrying this T cell receptor beta chain was seen a few times. What it binds is not known. This CDR3 contains 13 residues. The V gene's germline CDR1 is SGHVS and CDR2 FQNEAQ. V lost 5 bases, J lost 4 bases, and 12 bases lay in between. The entry originates in a study of response to subunit inactivated influenza vaccine. Points from the study as a whole: The authors offered the suggestion that each seasonal influenza vaccination recruits few new T cells.

TCRdb re-derived calls from the RT-PCR reads in MiXCR, one entry per CDR3 protein. The table includes under 850,000 distinct CDR3 sequences, less than 20% detected once. This receptor was taken from a man aged 50 to 59 who received an inactivated influenza vaccine. The starting material was PBMCs from blood, obtained 5 days after vaccination. The chain has TRBV7-8 and TRBJ2-7; perhaps TRBD2 as D (5 bases). The CDR3: CASSPHPGYEQYF. The CDR3, as DNA: TGTGCCAGCAGCCCACACCCGGGGTACGAGCAGTACTTC.